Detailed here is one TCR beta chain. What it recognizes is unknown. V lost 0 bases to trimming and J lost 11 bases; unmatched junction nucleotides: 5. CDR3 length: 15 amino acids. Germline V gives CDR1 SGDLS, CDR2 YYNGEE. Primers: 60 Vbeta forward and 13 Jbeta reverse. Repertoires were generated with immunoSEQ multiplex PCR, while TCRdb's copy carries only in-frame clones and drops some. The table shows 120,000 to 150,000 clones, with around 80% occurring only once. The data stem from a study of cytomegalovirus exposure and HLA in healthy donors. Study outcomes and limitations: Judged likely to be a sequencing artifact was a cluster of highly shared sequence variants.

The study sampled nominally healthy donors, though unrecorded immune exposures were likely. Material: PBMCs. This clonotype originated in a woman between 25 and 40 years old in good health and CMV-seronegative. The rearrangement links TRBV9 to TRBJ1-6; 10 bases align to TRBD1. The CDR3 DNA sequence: TGTGCCAGCAGCGTAGGAGGGACAGGGGCTCCACCCCTCCACTTT. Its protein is CASSVGGTGAPPLHF.